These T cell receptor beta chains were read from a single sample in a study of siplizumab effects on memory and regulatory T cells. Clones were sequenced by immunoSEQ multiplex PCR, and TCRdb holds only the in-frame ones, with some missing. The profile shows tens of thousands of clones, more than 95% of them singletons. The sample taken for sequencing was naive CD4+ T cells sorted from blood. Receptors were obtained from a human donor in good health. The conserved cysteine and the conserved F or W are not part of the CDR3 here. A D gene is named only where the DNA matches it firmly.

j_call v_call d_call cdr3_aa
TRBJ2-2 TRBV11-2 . ASSPLAAGTGELF
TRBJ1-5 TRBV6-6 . ASSYFGDGQPQH
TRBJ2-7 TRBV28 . ASRQQATYEQY
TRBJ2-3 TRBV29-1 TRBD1 SAGTGKTDTQY
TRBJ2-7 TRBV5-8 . ASSLWTWNEQY
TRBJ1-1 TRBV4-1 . ASSHDFRDTTNTEAF
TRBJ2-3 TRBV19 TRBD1 ASSISRDRDADTQY
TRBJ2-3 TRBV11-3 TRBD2 ASSPSPSGGTQY
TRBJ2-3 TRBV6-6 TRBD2 ASRLAGGRGDTQY
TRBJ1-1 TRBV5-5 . ASSWGGRVYTEAF
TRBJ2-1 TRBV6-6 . ASSSLQGNEQF
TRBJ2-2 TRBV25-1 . ASQGTGELF
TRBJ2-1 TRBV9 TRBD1 ASSARDSYNEQF
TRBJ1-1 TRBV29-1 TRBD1 SVDRDRGTEAF
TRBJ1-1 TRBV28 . ASSRDNRGAF
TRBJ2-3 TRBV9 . ASSGRASDTQY
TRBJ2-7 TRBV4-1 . ASSQSGGGGPYEQY
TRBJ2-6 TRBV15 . ATSRGPDPGANVLT
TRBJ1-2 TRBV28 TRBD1 ASSFMTGTSGGYT
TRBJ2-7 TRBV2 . ASSEGGVYEQY
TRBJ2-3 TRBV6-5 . ASSTTDTQY
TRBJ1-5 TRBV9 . ASSPRDGNQPQH
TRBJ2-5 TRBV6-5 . ASSYSPGGRQETQY
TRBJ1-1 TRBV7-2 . ASSLKGMNTEAF
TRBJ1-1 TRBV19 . ASREDEAF
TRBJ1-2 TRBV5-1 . ASSAPSGGYGYT
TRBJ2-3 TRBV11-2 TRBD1 ASSSRHRGQDTQY
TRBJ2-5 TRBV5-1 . ASSFGGAQETQY
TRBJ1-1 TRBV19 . ASSLYTAAGTEAF
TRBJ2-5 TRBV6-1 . ASSPQQMLQETQY
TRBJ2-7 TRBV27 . ASSLLSGTGTYEQY
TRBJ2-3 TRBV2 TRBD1 ASSRGDSYTDTQY
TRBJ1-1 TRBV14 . ASSQYRTEAF
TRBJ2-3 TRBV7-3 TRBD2 ASSSPLAGGSTDTQY
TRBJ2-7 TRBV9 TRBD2 ASSSVVVSGRDEQY
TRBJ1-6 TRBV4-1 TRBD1 ASSQDWDRGRSPLH
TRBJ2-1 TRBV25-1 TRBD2 ASSKGTSGGRNEQF
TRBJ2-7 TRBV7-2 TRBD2 ASSLVTSVDYEQY
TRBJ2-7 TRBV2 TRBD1 AGRKGTGESEQY
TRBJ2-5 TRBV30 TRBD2 AWRPGSGVRETQY
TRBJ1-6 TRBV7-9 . ASSTDGGNSPLH
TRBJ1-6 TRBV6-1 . ASSSTYSYNSPLH
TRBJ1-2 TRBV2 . ASSGDSYGYT
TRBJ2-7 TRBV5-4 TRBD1 AGEPGGCVEQY